This TCR beta chain comes out of a study of shared clonotypes between healthy human individuals. Study processing details: Quality scores were absent from the junction-only immunoSEQ sequences, so filtering differed. Clones were read by immunoSEQ multiplex PCR, and TCRdb kept only the in-frame ones, dropping some. The V and J calls and clone size were taken over from that table, and D and trimming were inferred from the DNA. The sample records millions of clones, over 85% being singletons. Details on this clone: Antigen: not known.

Overall study results and limits: Generally, estimated richness proved larger in naive subsets than it did in memory subsets. Unshared clonotypes carried lower generation probabilities than those common to all four donors.

The ends were cut back, 3 bases at V and 2 bases at J, with 17 bases in the middle. The CDR3 runs 16 residues. Per germline, CDR1 KGHSH and CDR2 LQKENI. The receptor comes from a man aged 18 to 29 in good health. The J gene is TRBJ2-7, the V gene TRBV18; D is possibly TRBD2 (5 bases). Sequenced material: naive CD4+ T cells sorted from blood. Specified subset: CD45RA+ positively selected. In DNA, the CDR3 is TGTGCCAGCTCACCCGCAGGTGGGCGGGCTCCCTACGAGCAGTACTTC. This encodes CASSPAGGRAPYEQYF.